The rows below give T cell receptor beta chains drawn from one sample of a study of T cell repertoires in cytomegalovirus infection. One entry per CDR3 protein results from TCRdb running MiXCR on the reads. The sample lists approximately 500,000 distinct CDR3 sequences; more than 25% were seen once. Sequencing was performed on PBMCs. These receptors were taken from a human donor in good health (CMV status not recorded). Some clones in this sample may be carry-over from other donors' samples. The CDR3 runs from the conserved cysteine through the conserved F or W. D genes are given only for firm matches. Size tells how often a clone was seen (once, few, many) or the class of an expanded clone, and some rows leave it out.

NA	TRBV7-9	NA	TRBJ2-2	TGTGCCAGCAGCGCGGGACGCAGCGGGGAGCTGTTTTTT	CASSAGRSGELFF
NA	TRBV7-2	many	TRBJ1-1	TGTGCCAGTAACAGGGACATGAACACTGAAGCTTTCTTT	CASNRDMNTEAFF
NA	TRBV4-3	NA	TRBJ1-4	TGCGCCAGCAGCCAAATCGATTTTGGTCAGGGGTCGGAAAAACTGTTTTTT	CASSQIDFGQGSEKLFF
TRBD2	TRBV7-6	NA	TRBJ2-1	TGTGCCAGCAGCTCAAACTCCTGGACTAGCAATGAGCAGTTCTTC	CASSSNSWTSNEQFF
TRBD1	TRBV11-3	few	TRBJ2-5	TGTGCCAGCAGCTCCTACAGGGGCGAGAAGATAGAGACCCAGTACTTC	CASSSYRGEKIETQYF
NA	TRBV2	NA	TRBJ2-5	TGTGCCAGCAGTGAAGTGACTAGATTGGAGACCCAGTACTTC	CASSEVTRLETQYF
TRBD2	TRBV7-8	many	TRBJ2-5	TGTGCCAGCAGCTTAGGGGGGGGAGGGGTAGAGACCCAGTACTTC	CASSLGGGGVETQYF
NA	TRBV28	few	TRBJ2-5	TGTGCCAGCAGTTTAGCTCCCAGGAAAAGGCTCGCAGAGACCCAGTACTTC	CASSLAPRKRLAETQYF
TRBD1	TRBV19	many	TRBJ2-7	TGTGCCAGTAGTGCGGGACAGGGTTCCCACGAGCAGTACTTC	CASSAGQGSHEQYF
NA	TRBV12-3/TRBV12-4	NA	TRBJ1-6	TGTGCCAGCAGTTTAGGTCAGGGGTATTCACCCCTCCACTTT	CASSLGQGYSPLHF
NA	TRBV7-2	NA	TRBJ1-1	TGTGCCAGCAGCTTAGAGCGTTGGGTTGGTAAGGGTCCTAGCACTGAAGCTTTCTTT	CASSLERWVGKGPSTEAFF
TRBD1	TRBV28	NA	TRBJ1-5	TGTGCCAGCAGCCTAGGGACAGGGTACCGGCAGCCCCAGCATTTT	CASSLGTGYRQPQHF
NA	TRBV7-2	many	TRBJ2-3	TGTGCCAGCAGCGACCTGGGTGAGAACACAGATACGCAGTATTTT	CASSDLGENTDTQYF
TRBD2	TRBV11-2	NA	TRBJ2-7	TGTGCCAGCAGCGACCCGGGGGAGGGCTCCTACGAGCAGTACTTC	CASSDPGEGSYEQYF
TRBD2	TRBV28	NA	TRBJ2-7	TGTGCCAGCACTGGGCCCCGGGACTATTCCTACGAGCAGTACTTC	CASTGPRDYSYEQYF
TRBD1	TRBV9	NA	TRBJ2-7	TGTGCCAGCAGCGTAGCTATGGGACAGGGTACCTACGAGCAGTACTTC	CASSVAMGQGTYEQYF
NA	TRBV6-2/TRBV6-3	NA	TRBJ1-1	TGTGCCAGCAATTCCGGGACTCGTGCTTTCTTT	CASNSGTRAFF
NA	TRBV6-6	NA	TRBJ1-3	TGTGCCAGCGGACGCGACCAGGGAAACACCATATATTTT	CASGRDQGNTIYF
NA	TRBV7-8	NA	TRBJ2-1	TGTGCCAGCGCCTCCGCCTCCTACAATGAGCAGTTCTTC	CASASASYNEQFF
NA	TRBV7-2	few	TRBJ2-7	TGTGCCAGCAGCTTTCAGGTCCACTACGAGCAGTACTTC	CASSFQVHYEQYF
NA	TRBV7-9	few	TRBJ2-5	TGTGCCAGCAGCTTATCACGTGCCGGGGGCCAAGAGACCCAGTACTTC	CASSLSRAGGQETQYF
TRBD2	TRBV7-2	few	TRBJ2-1	TGTGCCAACAGCTTAGCGGGCCGGACAACCTACAATGAGCAGTTCTTC	CANSLAGRTTYNEQFF
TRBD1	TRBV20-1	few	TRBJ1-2	TGCAGTGCTAGAGGTGCCAGGGGGCGTCCAGGCTATGGCTACACCTTC	CSARGARGRPGYGYTF
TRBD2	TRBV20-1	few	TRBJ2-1	TGCAGTGCTAGAGTGACGGGAGGTGGTGATGAGCAGTTCTTC	CSARVTGGGDEQFF
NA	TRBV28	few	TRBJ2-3	TGTGCCAGCAGTTATTTTACGGGCGGAGTGGCTACGCAGTATTTT	CASSYFTGGVATQYF
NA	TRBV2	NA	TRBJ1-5	TGTGCCAGCAGTGCATGGACAGTAAATCAGCCCCAGCATTTT	CASSAWTVNQPQHF
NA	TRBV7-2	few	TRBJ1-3	TGTGCCAGCAGCCCCACTGTCGGCTCTGGAAACACCATATATTTT	CASSPTVGSGNTIYF
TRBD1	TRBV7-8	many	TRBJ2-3	TGTGCCAGCAGCTTTAGGGGGCGAATTTCTCTAGGGGGCACAGATACGCAGTATTTT	CASSFRGRISLGGTDTQYF
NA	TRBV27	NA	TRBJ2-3	TGTGCCAGCGCCGTAAGAGCAGTCACAGATACGCAGTATTTT	CASAVRAVTDTQYF
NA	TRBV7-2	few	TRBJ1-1	TGTGCCAGCAGCTTAGGGGCCAGCCTCATGAACACTGAAGCTTTCTTT	CASSLGASLMNTEAFF
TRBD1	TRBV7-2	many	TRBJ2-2	TGTGCCAGCAGCCAGTACAGGGGTACGGCCGGGGAGCTGTTTTTT	CASSQYRGTAGELFF
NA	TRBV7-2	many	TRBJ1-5	TGTGCCAGCAGCTCCACCGCGGTCGGTCGATGGCCCCAGCATTTT	CASSSTAVGRWPQHF
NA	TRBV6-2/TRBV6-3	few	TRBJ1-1	TGTGCCAGCAGTTACTCGCTCTCTGAAGCTTTCTTT	CASSYSLSEAFF
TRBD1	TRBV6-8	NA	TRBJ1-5	TGTGCCAGCAGAGCAGACAGGGCGGTTGGTCAGCCCCAGCATTTT	CASRADRAVGQPQHF
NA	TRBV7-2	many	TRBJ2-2	TGTGCCAGCAGCTCGGCCGGGGCCGGGGAGCTGTTTTTT	CASSSAGAGELFF
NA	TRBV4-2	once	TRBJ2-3	TGTGCCAGCAGCCAAGAAAGAGATATGGGGGGATCCACAGATACGCAGTATTTT	CASSQERDMGGSTDTQYF
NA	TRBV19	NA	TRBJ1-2	TGTGCCAGTACCCCCGCGGAGGGTTTTTATGGCTACACCTTC	CASTPAEGFYGYTF
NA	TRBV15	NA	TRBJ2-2	TGTGCCACCAGCAGGGACTTTAACACCGGGGAGCTGTTTTTT	CATSRDFNTGELFF
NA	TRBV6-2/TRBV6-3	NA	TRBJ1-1	TGTGCCAGCAGTTACCAAAATACCCCGCTGGGTACTGAAGCTTTCTTT	CASSYQNTPLGTEAFF
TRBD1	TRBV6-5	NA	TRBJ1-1	TGTGCCAGCAGTTCCCTGGGACAGGGGGACACTGAAGCTTTCTTT	CASSSLGQGDTEAFF
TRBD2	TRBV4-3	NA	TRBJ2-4	TGCGCCAGCAGCCAAGAAGCCGGAGGCCCGGGACTAGCGGCCATTCAGTACTTC	CASSQEAGGPGLAAIQYF
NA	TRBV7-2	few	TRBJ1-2	TGTGCCAGCAGTTTGGGTGTACTCGGCTATGGCTACACCTTC	CASSLGVLGYGYTF
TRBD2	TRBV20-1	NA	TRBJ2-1	TGCAGTGCCTCCAGACTAGCGGGAGTTTCTGAGCAGTTCTTC	CSASRLAGVSEQFF
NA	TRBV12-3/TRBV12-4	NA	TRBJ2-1	TGTGCCAGCAGTTTAATCGGGGAGCAGTTCTTC	CASSLIGEQFF
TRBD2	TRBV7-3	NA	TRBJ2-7	TGTGCCAGCAGCCCGGACAGGAGTGGACTAGCGGGATACGAGCAGTACTTC	CASSPDRSGLAGYEQYF
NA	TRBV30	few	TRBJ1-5	TGTGCCTGGCAAGGGGACACCAATCAGCCCCAGCATTTT	CAWQGDTNQPQHF
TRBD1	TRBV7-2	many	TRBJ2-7	TGTGCCAGCAGCCCGGGACAGGGTCTATCCTACGAGCAGTACTTC	CASSPGQGLSYEQYF
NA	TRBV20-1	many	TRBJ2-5	TGCAGTGCCCCACTGGGATTTTGGGAGCCCCAAGAGACCCAGTACTTC	CSAPLGFWEPQETQYF
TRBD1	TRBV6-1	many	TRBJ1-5	TGTGCCAGCAGCCGGGACAGAGGCTCTCAGCCCCAGCATTTT	CASSRDRGSQPQHF